This entry features one T cell receptor (beta chain) sequence. It was with 60 Vbeta and 13 Jbeta primers that the PCR ran. Libraries were prepared by immunoSEQ multiplex PCR; TCRdb keeps only in-frame clonotypes and omits some of them. The table includes 130,000 or so clones, roughly 79% detected once. This record belongs to a study of cytomegalovirus exposure and HLA in healthy donors. The CDR3 has 16 amino acids. The germline V gene has CDR1 WSHSY and CDR2 SAAADI. V dropped 5 bases and J dropped 2 bases, with 16 bases sitting between them. Specimen: PBMCs. This receptor was identified in a young woman in good health and CMV-seronegative. The chain uses TRBV10-2 and TRBJ2-1, with D possibly matching TRBD1 (6 bases). DNA of the CDR3: TGCGCCAGCAGTTCCGGGACACTGGCCGCCTACAATGAGCAGTTCTTC. Protein: CASSSGTLAAYNEQFF.